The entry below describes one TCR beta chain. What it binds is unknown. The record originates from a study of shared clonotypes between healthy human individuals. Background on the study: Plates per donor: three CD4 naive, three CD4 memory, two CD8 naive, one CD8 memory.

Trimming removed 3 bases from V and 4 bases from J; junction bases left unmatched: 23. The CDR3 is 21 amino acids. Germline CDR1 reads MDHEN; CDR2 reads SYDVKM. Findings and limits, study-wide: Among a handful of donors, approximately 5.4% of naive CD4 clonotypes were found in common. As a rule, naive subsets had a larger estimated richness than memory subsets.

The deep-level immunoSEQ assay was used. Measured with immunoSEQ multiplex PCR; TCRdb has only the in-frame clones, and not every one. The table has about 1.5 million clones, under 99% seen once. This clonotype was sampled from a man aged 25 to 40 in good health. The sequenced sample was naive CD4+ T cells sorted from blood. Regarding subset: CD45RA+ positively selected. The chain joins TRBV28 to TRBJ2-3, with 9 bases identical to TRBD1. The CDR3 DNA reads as TGTGCCAGCAGTTTTCGTGGGGGACAGGGAGGCTGGAAGTCTATCCCAGATACGCAGTATTTT. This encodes CASSFRGGQGGWKSIPDTQYF.